Following are 24 T cell receptor beta chains from one sample sequenced in a study of vaccination effects on CD4 cells after COVID-19. These receptors lack a known antigen. Sequenced by immunoSEQ multiplex PCR; TCRdb stores in-frame clones only, minus some. The table has about 64,000 clones, around 80% seen once. Viral peptide pool expansion of antigen-specific CD4+ T cells preceded sequencing in the ViraFEST assay. Researchers isolated CD4+ T cells once about eleven days of culture had elapsed. Each participant was administered two doses of either the BNT162b2 or the mRNA-1273 vaccine. Source: CD4+ T cells from PBMCs cultured with HCoV-OC43 spike peptides, taken after COVID-19 vaccination. Subset noted: HCoV-OC43 spike overlapping peptide pool stimulation. Receptors originate from a human donor who received a COVID-19 vaccine.

The table lists this clone with a few counts. V usage is TRBV5-1 and J usage is TRBJ1-3, with 10 bases lining up with TRBD1. With V trimmed by 4 bases and J by 0 bases, 4 bases remained unmatched. Germline V gives CDR1 SGHRS, CDR2 YFSETQ. CDR3 length: 16 amino acids. The CDR3 nucleotides are TGCGCCAGCAGCACCGGACAGGGGGTCTCTGGAAACACCATATATTTT. This codes for CASSTGQGVSGNTIYF. Using reference TRBV5-1 and TRBJ1-3 for the parts outside the CDR3, the full variable domain is KAGVTQTPRYLIKTRGQQVTLSCSPISGHRSVSWYQQTPGQGLQFLFEYFSETQRNKGNFPGRFSGRQFSNSRSEMNVSTLELGDSALYLCASSTGQGVSGNTIYFGEGSWLTVV.

The rearrangement links TRBV6-4 to TRBJ2-1; 14 bases fit TRBD2. This CDR3 has 15 residues. The germline V gene has CDR1 MRHNA and CDR2 SNTAGT. The trim removed 5 bases at V and 9 bases at J, leaving 6 bases unmatched. The DNA of the CDR3 is TGTGCCAGCAGTCGACTAGCGGGGGGGTATAGTGAGCAGTTCTTC. Its translation is CASSRLAGGYSEQFF.

The chain links TRBV12-3 or TRBV12-4 to TRBJ1-3; D remains unclear. The CDR3 sequence is 11 residues long. Between the trimmed V and J ends, which lost 1 base and 7 bases, there was a span of 2 bases. The CDR3 DNA sequence: TGTGCCAGCAGTTTAGGTAACACCATATATTTT. Translated: CASSLGNTIYF.

V is TRBV6-2 or TRBV6-3 and J is TRBJ2-5; D gene ambiguous. The germline gives CDR1 MNHEY, CDR2 SVGEGT. The V gene lost 0 bases and the J gene lost 4 bases, with 3 bases spanning the gap. CDR3 length: 12 amino acids. In DNA, the CDR3 is TGTGCCAGCAGTTACTCCCCAGAGACCCAGTACTTC. Translated, it gives CASSYSPETQYF.

This chain uses TRBV6-1 with TRBJ2-5; D gene ambiguous. Trimming removed 5 bases at V and 0 bases at J, with 7 bases between. CDR1 is MNHNS and CDR2 is SASEGT in the germline V gene. This CDR3 is built from 13 residues. The CDR3 loop is CASSPQYQETQYF. The CDR3 DNA reads as TGTGCCAGCAGTCCTCAGTACCAAGAGACCCAGTACTTC.

This clone was seen a few times. V gene TRBV6-6 combines with J gene TRBJ2-1; 10 nucleotides agree with TRBD1. Losses at the gene ends were 6 bases for V and 9 bases for J; bases not matched to a gene: 8. There are 14 residues in the CDR3. Germline-derived CDR1 and CDR2 are MNHNY and SVGAGI (reference sequence). The chain's CDR3 is CASSPGQGLGEQFF. The CDR3 region has the DNA TGTGCCAGCAGCCCGGGACAGGGGCTTGGTGAGCAGTTCTTC.

This chain links TRBV15 with TRBJ2-7; D is possibly TRBD2 (6 bases). Trimming stripped 5 bases from V and 6 bases from J, with 20 bases between. This CDR3 has 15 residues. The germline V gene has CDR1 LNHNV and CDR2 YYDKDF (reference sequence). The CDR3 here is CATSAAGRSVCEQYV. CDR3 sequence (DNA): TGTGCCACCAGCGCCGCCGGGAGAAGCGTGTGCGAGCAGTACGTC.

The chain links TRBV18 to TRBJ2-1; 15 nucleotides match TRBD2. The CDR3 has 18 residues. Trimming removed 2 bases from V and 7 bases from J; junction bases left unmatched: 9. From germline, CDR1 is KGHSH and CDR2 LQKENI. The CDR3 reads CASSPKGTSGGLRNEQFF. The CDR3 nucleotides read TGTGCCAGCTCACCAAAAGGGACTAGCGGGGGGCTCAGGAATGAGCAGTTCTTC.

The chain employs TRBV7-9 and TRBJ1-5; the match to TRBD1 covers 8 bases. Per germline, CDR1 SEHNR and CDR2 FQNEAQ (reference sequence). With V trimmed by 3 bases and J by 5 bases, 0 bases remained unmatched. The CDR3 covers 13 residues. The CDR3 nucleotides read TGTGCCAGCAGCTTGACAGGGGATCAGCCCCAGCATTTT. Its translation is CASSLTGDQPQHF.

The V and J genes are TRBV7-3 and TRBJ2-3, with a tentative D call TRBD2 (7 bases). Germline V lookup: CDR1 SGHTA, CDR2 FQGTGA. The V and J ends lost 6 bases and 0 bases respectively, with 16 bases between them. This CDR3 is 16 amino acids long. The CDR3 is CASRPGGAGSTDTQYF. CDR3 in DNA: TGTGCCAGCAGACCTGGGGGGGCTGGAAGCACAGATACGCAGTATTTT.

This clone occurred a few times. The chain couples TRBV18 to TRBJ1-1, with D perhaps matching TRBD1 (6 bases). V was shortened by 3 bases and J by 4 bases, with 9 bases between the two germline ends. This CDR3 region has 13 residues. CDR1 is KGHSH and CDR2 is LQKENI in the germline V gene. The CDR3 region has the DNA TGTGCCAGCTCACCGGACAGCCTCACTGAAGCTTTCTTT. Its protein is CASSPDSLTEAFF.

This clone was observed a single time. J is TRBJ1-2 and V is TRBV19, with 8 nucleotides matching TRBD1. CDR1 is LNHDA and CDR2 is SQIVND in the germline V gene (reference sequence). The CDR3 is 16 amino acids. With V trimmed by 5 bases and J by 7 bases, 15 bases remained unmatched. The CDR3 coding sequence is TGTGCCAGTAGTGCCGACCGACAGGGGCTGAGGGGTGGCTACACCTTC. It specifies CASSADRQGLRGGYTF.

CDR3 sequence reads: CASSYRDYEQYV. CDR3 sequence (DNA): TGTGCCAGCAGCTACAGGGACTACGAGCAGTACGTC. The chain is built from TRBV11-2 and TRBJ2-7, with D maybe TRBD1 (6 bases). Deletions cut 4 bases from V and 3 bases from J, with 7 bases between. Germline V gene sequence: CDR1 SGHAT, CDR2 FQNNGV. This CDR3 spans 12 amino acids.

V gene TRBV4-3 combines with J gene TRBJ2-2, with D hard to call. Per germline, CDR1 LGHNA and CDR2 YSLEER. The CDR3 runs to 17 residues. The V and J ends lost 0 bases and 8 bases respectively, with 19 bases between them. DNA for the CDR3: TGCGCCAGCAGCCAAGATCCGCAGACATTCTTCCAAGGGGAGCTGTTTTTT. Residues: CASSQDPQTFFQGELFF.

The V gene is TRBV28, the J gene TRBJ1-6; TRBD1 matches at 10 bases. Per germline, CDR1 MDHEN and CDR2 SYDVKM. This CDR3 region has 15 residues. The junction had 6 bases not matched to a gene; V was cut back by 5 bases and J by 8 bases. The CDR3 here is CASSTPGTGDSPLHF. In nucleotides, the CDR3 is TGTGCCAGCAGTACCCCCGGGACAGGGGATTCACCCCTCCACTTT.

The chain combines TRBV3-1 (or the pseudogene TRBV3-2) with TRBJ2-1; 7 nucleotides agree with TRBD1. Looked up from germline, CDR1 is LGHDT and CDR2 is YNNKEL (reference sequence). The CDR3 sequence is 13 residues long. The trim removed 5 bases at V and 8 bases at J, leaving 6 bases unmatched. The CDR3 region is CASSDQQGHEQFF. The CDR3, as DNA: TGTGCCAGCAGCGATCAACAGGGGCATGAGCAGTTCTTC.

This rearrangement joins TRBV18 to TRBJ1-1, with 7 bases that match TRBD1. Trimming cost V 0 bases and J 5 bases; bases outside gene matches: 6. Germline V gene data show CDR1 as KGHSH and CDR2 as LQKENI. This CDR3 comprises 15 residues. CDR3 region: CASSPPAGGFTEAFF. Written as DNA, the CDR3 is TGTGCCAGCTCACCACCTGCAGGGGGGTTTACTGAAGCTTTCTTT.

The CDR3 DNA reads TGCGCCAGCAGCCGAGGACAGGGGGGCACAGATACGCAGTATTTT. It yields the protein CASSRGQGGTDTQYF. V is TRBV5-1 and J is TRBJ2-3, with 10 bases that match TRBD1. Germline trimming cut 4 bases from V and 1 base from J; bases unmatched to any gene: 3. CDR3 length: 15 residues. Germline V CDR1 and CDR2: SGHRS, YFSETQ. Full variable domain (missing parts from reference TRBV5-1 and TRBJ2-3): KAGVTQTPRYLIKTRGQQVTLSCSPISGHRSVSWYQQTPGQGLQFLFEYFSETQRNKGNFPGRFSGRQFSNSRSEMNVSTLELGDSALYLCASSRGQGGTDTQYFGPGTRLTVL.

The J gene is TRBJ2-5, the V gene TRBV11-2; 7 bases fit TRBD2. With V trimmed by 11 bases and J by 5 bases, 8 bases remained unmatched. The CDR3 runs to 12 residues. CDR1 and CDR2 from the germline V gene are SGHAT and FQNNGV. The CDR3 DNA sequence: TGTGCCGGCGGGAGTCGCCAGGAGACCCAGTACTTC. This sequence encodes CAGGSRQETQYF.

This clone occurred a few times. The V call is TRBV30, the J call TRBJ1-4; perhaps TRBD1 as D (6 bases). Germline V gives CDR1 GTSNPN, CDR2 SVGIG (reference sequence). The V end was cut by 5 bases, the J end by 8 bases, with 21 bases between. The CDR3 totals 15 residues. The CDR3 bases are TGTGCCTGGTTAACGGCGAACAGGGAACCCGAAAAACTGTTTTTT. It translates to CAWLTANREPEKLFF.

V and J are TRBV6-1 and TRBJ2-6; D unclear. Germline loops: CDR1 MNHNS, CDR2 SASEGT. Between the trimmed V and J ends, which lost 4 bases and 0 bases, there was a span of 10 bases. The CDR3 length is 16 residues. The CDR3, as DNA: TGTGCCAGCAGTGCCGCCGGTAGCTCTGGGGCCAACGTCCTGACTTTC. This translates into CASSAAGSSGANVLTF.

The J gene is TRBJ1-1, the V gene TRBV15; a possible D gene is TRBD1 (5 bases). The CDR3 spans 14 residues. Trimming removed 9 bases at V and 5 bases at J, with 19 bases between. Germline V gives CDR1 LNHNV, CDR2 YYDKDF (reference sequence). CDR3 DNA sequence: TGTGCCACAGCTGGGAGGGCAGGGCGGACTGAAGCTTTCTTT. Its translation: CATAGRAGRTEAFF.

The rearrangement links TRBV28 to TRBJ1-1, with TRBD1 matching 7 bases. V shed 6 bases and J 10 bases; nucleotides not matched to a gene: 14. The CDR3 is made up of 14 amino acids. Per germline, CDR1 MDHEN and CDR2 SYDVKM. The CDR3 protein is CASRIQGRSWGAFF. Written as DNA, the CDR3 is TGTGCCAGCAGAATACAGGGGCGGTCTTGGGGAGCTTTCTTT.

The chain combines TRBV19 with TRBJ1-2, with a weak D call TRBD1 (6 bases). CDR1 and CDR2 (germline): LNHDA, SQIVND (reference sequence). The CDR3 totals 14 residues. Trimming removed 4 bases from V and 7 bases from J, with 16 bases in between. CDR3 DNA sequence: TGTGCCAGTAGTAACTGGGGCAGGGGAGCTGGCTACACCTTC. It is translated as CASSNWGRGAGYTF.